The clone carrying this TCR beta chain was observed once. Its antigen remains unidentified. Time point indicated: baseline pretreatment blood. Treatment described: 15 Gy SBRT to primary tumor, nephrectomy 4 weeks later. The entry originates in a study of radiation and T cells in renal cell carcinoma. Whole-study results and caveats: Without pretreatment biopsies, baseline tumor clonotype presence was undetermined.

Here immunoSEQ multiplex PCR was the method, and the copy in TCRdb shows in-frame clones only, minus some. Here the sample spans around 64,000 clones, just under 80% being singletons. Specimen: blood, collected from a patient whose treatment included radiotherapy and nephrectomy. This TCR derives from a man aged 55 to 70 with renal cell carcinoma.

CDR3 residues: CASSKGTTGETQYF. The DNA of the CDR3 is TGTGCCAGTAGTAAGGGCACTACAGGGGAGACCCAGTACTTC. V is TRBV19 and J is TRBJ2-5; D might be TRBD1 (6 bases). V was clipped by 4 bases and J by 5 bases, with 14 bases between them. This CDR3 is built from 14 residues. From germline, CDR1 is LNHDA and CDR2 SQIVND (reference sequence).